The clone carrying this TCR beta chain was seen a handful of times. Antigen unknown. The study reverse transcribed the entire isolated RNA, so it sequenced expressed TCRB transcripts. The read count averaged around 4 million across naive, central memory and regulatory T cell samples. This table comes from immunoSEQ multiplex PCR, and its TCRdb copy is limited to in-frame clones, with some not included. The sample records 200,000 to 250,000 clones, around 16% being singletons. This sample was taken from a study of beta chain features in type 1 diabetes. Study conclusions and caveats: Within each of all four CD4+ subsets, Type 1 diabetes patients had TCRB CDR3s that were moderately but significantly shorter.

Deletions cut 0 bases from V and 7 bases from J, with 7 bases between. The CDR3 is 12 amino acids. Per the germline V gene, CDR1 is SGHRS and CDR2 is YFSETQ. This clonotype originated in a young man with type 1 diabetes. The chain carries TRBV5-1 and TRBJ1-2; a possible D gene is TRBD1 (5 bases). Sequenced: naive CD4+ T cells from blood. CDR3 sequence reads: CASSLAGTGYTF. The CDR3 coding sequence is TGCGCCAGCAGCTTGGCCGGGACTGGCTACACCTTC.